One and the same sample provided the 15 T cell receptor beta chains below, sequenced in a study of PD-L1 blockade in urothelial cancer. Specified time point: pretreatment peripheral blood. This table comes from immunoSEQ multiplex PCR, and its TCRdb copy is limited to in-frame clones, with some not included. Of 50,000 to 75,000 clones in the sample, 75% to 85% were seen once. This specimen was PBMCs, taken around atezolizumab (anti-PD-L1) treatment. Receptor source: a man in his 70s with urothelial cancer.

The chain links TRBV5-1 to TRBJ2-1, with unresolved D. There are 14 residues in the CDR3. The V gene lost 4 bases and the J gene lost 7 bases, with 15 bases spanning the gap. Germline V gives CDR1 SGHRS, CDR2 YFSETQ. The CDR3 loop is CASSNPSARNEQFF. The CDR3 region has the DNA TGCGCCAGCAGCAACCCCTCTGCCCGGAATGAGCAGTTCTTC.

J is TRBJ2-6 and V is TRBV7-7; D unresolved. Trimming stripped 5 bases from V and 0 bases from J, with 5 bases between. The CDR3 length is 14 residues. Germline V lookup: CDR1 SSHAT, CDR2 FNYEAQ (reference sequence). The CDR3, as DNA: TGTGCCAGCAGCCAGAACTCTGGGGCCAACGTCCTGACTTTC. It is translated as CASSQNSGANVLTF.

This clone was observed a few times. The chain carries TRBV28 and TRBJ1-4; 7 bases match TRBD1. J was trimmed by 8 bases and V by 7 bases; bases with no gene match: 13. The CDR3 is made up of 15 amino acids. In germline, CDR1 is MDHEN, CDR2 SYDVKM. The CDR3 DNA follows: TGTGCCAGCACCACGGACAGGCCTCAAGCCGAAAAACTGTTTTTT. Protein: CASTTDRPQAEKLFF.

This clone has just one count. V usage is TRBV5-4 and J usage is TRBJ2-3; 10 bases match TRBD2. Trimming at V came to 4 bases and at J to 0 bases, leaving 8 bases not matched to a gene. In germline, CDR1 is SGHNT, CDR2 YYREEE (reference sequence). The CDR3 is 17 amino acids. The CDR3 loop is CASSHRTSGTSTDTQYF. The CDR3 DNA follows: TGTGCCAGCAGCCACCGGACTAGCGGTACTAGCACAGATACGCAGTATTTT. Full variable domain (outside the CDR3, taken from reference TRBV5-4 and TRBJ2-3): ETGVTQSPTHLIKTRGQQVTLRCSSQSGHNTVSWYQQALGQGPQFIFQYYREEENGRGNFPPRFSGLQFPNYSSELNVNALELDDSALYLCASSHRTSGTSTDTQYFGPGTRLTVL.

This chain links TRBV18 with TRBJ1-1; D remains ambiguous. V was trimmed by 3 bases and J by 0 bases, leaving 5 bases between them. The CDR3 is 13 amino acids. Per germline, CDR1 KGHSH and CDR2 LQKENI. The CDR3 DNA sequence: TGTGCCAGCTCACCGGAGATGAACACTGAAGCTTTCTTT. Translated: CASSPEMNTEAFF.

This chain links TRBV6-1 with TRBJ2-1; perhaps TRBD1 as D (5 bases). Germline V lookup: CDR1 MNHNS, CDR2 SASEGT. This CDR3 spans 17 amino acids. Trimming removed 3 bases at V and 0 bases at J, with 15 bases between. For the CDR3, the DNA is TGTGCCAGCAGTGAGGACACGGCCTACAGCTCCTACAATGAGCAGTTCTTC. Translating gives CASSEDTAYSSYNEQFF.

This rearrangement joins TRBV7-6 to TRBJ1-1; no definite D call. Looked up from germline, CDR1 is SGHVS and CDR2 is FNYEAQ. The CDR3 runs 12 residues. V was clipped by 5 bases and J by 1 base, with 5 bases between them. CDR3 amino acids: CASSRGNTEAFF. The CDR3, as DNA: TGTGCCAGCAGCCGGGGGAACACTGAAGCTTTCTTT.

V gene TRBV27 combines with J gene TRBJ1-1, with a weak D call TRBD1 (5 bases). Germline V CDR1 and CDR2: MNHEY, SMNVEV (reference sequence). Trimming took off 6 bases at V and 0 bases at J, with 14 bases between the two ends. The CDR3 has 15 amino acids. CDR3 loop: CASSQGRNMNTEAFF. CDR3 nucleotide sequence: TGTGCCAGCAGCCAGGGTAGGAACATGAACACTGAAGCTTTCTTT.

The V call is TRBV7-2, the J call TRBJ1-5; D might be TRBD1 (6 bases). This CDR3 contains 13 residues. V shed 6 bases and J shed 5 bases, with 11 bases lying between them. CDR1 and CDR2 from the germline V gene are SGHTA and FQGNSA. For the CDR3, the DNA is TGTGCCAGCAGTCGGGACATTGATCAGCCCCAGCATTTT. As protein: CASSRDIDQPQHF.

This chain links TRBV2 with TRBJ1-2, with a tentative D call TRBD1 (5 bases). Per germline, CDR1 SNHLY and CDR2 FYNNEI. The CDR3 has 11 amino acids. Trimming took 9 bases from V and 8 from J, leaving 13 bases between them. The CDR3 loop reads CASTGLGGYTF. The CDR3 DNA reads TGTGCCAGTACAGGTTTGGGGGGCTACACCTTC.

The J gene is TRBJ2-1, the V gene TRBV19; 8 bases match TRBD2. V was pared by 6 bases and J by 7 bases, with 17 bases of the junction left unmatched. CDR1 LNHDA and CDR2 SQIVND come from the germline V gene (reference sequence). The CDR3 contains 17 residues. CDR3 nucleotides: TGTGCCAGTAGACGAGCGGGAGATAGCGGGACTGTAAATGAGCAGTTCTTC. It yields the protein CASRRAGDSGTVNEQFF.

CDR3 amino acids: CASSPQGGEGYTF. The CDR3 DNA sequence: TGTGCCAGCAGCCCGCAGGGGGGTGAGGGCTACACCTTC. J is TRBJ1-2 and V is TRBV7-3, with 7 bases that match TRBD1. Germline-derived CDR1 and CDR2 are SGHTA and FQGTGA. This CDR3 comprises 13 residues. With 5 bases clipped from V and 8 bases from J, the junction kept 8 bases outside the gene matches.

The rearrangement joins TRBV7-9 to TRBJ2-1; the D gene is possibly TRBD1 (5 bases). The germline gives CDR1 SEHNR, CDR2 FQNEAQ (reference sequence). The V gene lost 4 bases and the J gene lost 0 bases, with 16 bases spanning the gap. The CDR3 loop spans 17 amino acids. This chain's CDR3 is CASSSADTQSSYNEQFF. CDR3 DNA: TGTGCCAGCAGCTCCGCGGACACCCAGAGCTCCTACAATGAGCAGTTCTTC.

The rearrangement uses TRBV28 and TRBJ2-1; 13 bases match TRBD2. The V gene end was trimmed by 3 bases and the J gene end by 8 bases; junction bases not matched to a gene: 19. The CDR3 loop spans 20 amino acids. In germline, CDR1 is MDHEN, CDR2 SYDVKM. CDR3 sequence (DNA): TGTGCCAGCAGTTTGCCTCAGTTTTGGGCCGGGACTAGCGGGAAAGATGAGCAGTTCTTC. This codes for CASSLPQFWAGTSGKDEQFF.

V usage is TRBV11-3 and J usage is TRBJ1-1; D might be TRBD1 (5 bases). The CDR3 contains 15 residues. Trimming removed 5 bases from V and 0 bases from J, with 13 bases in between. Germline-derived CDR1 and CDR2 are SGHNT and YENEEA. The CDR3 bases are TGTGCCAGCAGCCCCCCCGACAGTATGAACACTGAAGCTTTCTTT. Translating it yields CASSPPDSMNTEAFF.